The next 2 T cell receptor beta chains were all read from a single sample in a study of blood T cells in healthy people across ages (dated by TCRdb to between 2014 and 2016). Libraries came from 5' RACE. Sequencing instrument: Illumina HiSeq 2500. The second PCR ran for about 7 to 11 cycles and used a J-beta primer mix along with a sample-barcoded 5' primer. TCRdb reanalyzed the raw reads on its own, using fastp at Q25 for trimming and MiXCR for clone calling, and kept in-frame beta chains. Each entry is one CDR3 protein sequence, shown with its most common DNA and genes. This sample is represented by about 1.6 million distinct CDR3 sequences; roughly 30% of them were singletons. The top ten constitute over 9% of the sample. Sequenced input: blood. All receptors come from a woman in her 30s in good health.

This clonotype has a handful of counts. Its ends do not fully match the called genes, so a read error is possible. The gene calls are TRBV11-2 and TRBJ2-1, with D possibly TRBD2 on 5 matching bases. The CDR3 runs to 15 residues. Germline CDR1 SGHAT, CDR2 FQNNGV. Here the CDR3 reads CAGSFRLAGSNEQFF. DNA for the CDR3: TGTGCCGGCAGCTTTCGGCTAGCCGGAAGTAATGAGCAGTTCTTC.

V is TRBV28 and J is TRBJ1-4; D might be TRBD1 (5 bases). Per germline, CDR1 MDHEN and CDR2 SYDVKM. Between the trimmed V and J ends, which lost 7 bases and 0 bases, there was a span of 24 bases. CDR3 length equals 19 residues. The CDR3, as DNA: TGTGCCAGCATCGCCGGGGACGGTTGGTACCGTGCAACTAATGAAAAACTGTTTTTT. It translates to CASIAGDGWYRATNEKLFF. Looking up the rest from reference TRBV28 and TRBJ1-4 gives the full variable domain: DVKVTQSSRYLVKRTGEKVFLECVQDMDHENMFWYRQDPGLGLRLIYFSYDVKMKEKGDIPEGYSVSREKKERFSLILESASTNQTSMYLCASIAGDGWYRATNEKLFFGSGTQLSVL.